Listed below are T cell receptor beta chains from one sample, sequenced in a study of blood T cell repertoires in COVID-19. The assay was immunoSEQ multiplex PCR, and TCRdb's table has in-frame clones only and misses some. The profile shows about 260,000 clones, about 85% of them singletons. Sequenced: peripheral blood. Receptors originate from a human donor in a cohort sampled during active COVID-19. The CDR3 runs from the conserved cysteine through the conserved F or W. D genes are given only for firm matches. Size tells how often a clone was seen (once, few, many) or the class of an expanded clone, and some rows leave it out.

d_gene: TRBD2
v_gene: TRBV19
abundance: -
j_gene: TRBJ2-3
CDR3nt: TGTGCCAGTATGGCGGGAGGATACACAGATACGCAGTATTTT
CDR3aa: CASMAGGYTDTQYF

d_gene: TRBD2
v_gene: TRBV5-1
abundance: -
j_gene: TRBJ2-5
CDR3nt: TGCGCCAGCAGCTCAGCGGGAGGGAATCAAGAGACCCAGTACTTC
CDR3aa: CASSSAGGNQETQYF

d_gene: -
v_gene: TRBV6-5
abundance: -
j_gene: TRBJ1-3
CDR3nt: TGTGCCAGCAGTTACGAGAGTGAGGCGGGCACCATATATTTT
CDR3aa: CASSYESEAGTIYF

d_gene: TRBD1
v_gene: TRBV18
abundance: -
j_gene: TRBJ1-1
CDR3nt: TGTGCCAGCTCACTCCGATGGACAGGGTACCCTGAAGCTTTCTTT
CDR3aa: CASSLRWTGYPEAFF

d_gene: TRBD2
v_gene: TRBV14
abundance: -
j_gene: TRBJ2-7
CDR3nt: TGTGCCAGCAGCCAACTGACTAGCGGGCTTGGGGAGCAGTACTTC
CDR3aa: CASSQLTSGLGEQYF

d_gene: -
v_gene: TRBV10-3
abundance: -
j_gene: TRBJ1-1
CDR3nt: TGTGCCATCAGTGAAGGGGTGTTGACTGAAGCTTTCTTT
CDR3aa: CAISEGVLTEAFF

d_gene: TRBD2
v_gene: TRBV27
abundance: -
j_gene: TRBJ2-7
CDR3nt: TGTGCCAGCAGTCCTAGGGCTAGCGGGAGTCGGTACGAGCAGTACTTC
CDR3aa: CASSPRASGSRYEQYF

d_gene: -
v_gene: TRBV4-2
abundance: -
j_gene: TRBJ1-2
CDR3nt: TGTGCCAGCAGCCAAGAACCAGACATGTACACCTATGGCTACACCTTC
CDR3aa: CASSQEPDMYTYGYTF

d_gene: -
v_gene: TRBV3-1/TRBV3-2
abundance: -
j_gene: TRBJ2-1
CDR3nt: TGTGCCAGCAGCCTACTCCCAAGACAGGTTCCGTTCTTC
CDR3aa: CASSLLPRQVPFF

d_gene: -
v_gene: TRBV6-5
abundance: -
j_gene: TRBJ2-3
CDR3nt: TGTGCCAGCAGGTCAGCGGAGGGGGGGACAGATACGCAGTATTTT
CDR3aa: CASRSAEGGTDTQYF

d_gene: TRBD2
v_gene: TRBV5-6
abundance: -
j_gene: TRBJ2-7
CDR3nt: TGTGCCAGCTCCAATCAGGCGGGGGCCTACGAGCAGTACTTC
CDR3aa: CASSNQAGAYEQYF

d_gene: TRBD2
v_gene: TRBV28
abundance: -
j_gene: TRBJ2-3
CDR3nt: TGTGCCAGCAGCATTGCCGGGACTAGAAGCAGGAATACGCAGTATTTT
CDR3aa: CASSIAGTRSRNTQYF

d_gene: -
v_gene: TRBV5-4
abundance: -
j_gene: TRBJ1-5
CDR3nt: TGTGCCAGCAGCTTGGGGGCAGAGAATCAGCCCCAGCATTTT
CDR3aa: CASSLGAENQPQHF

d_gene: TRBD2
v_gene: TRBV11-3
abundance: -
j_gene: TRBJ2-1
CDR3nt: TGTGCCAGCAGCTTAGCCCCGACTAGCGGGAGCAGTGGAAATGAGCAGTTCTTC
CDR3aa: CASSLAPTSGSSGNEQFF

d_gene: -
v_gene: TRBV30
abundance: -
j_gene: TRBJ1-5
CDR3nt: TGTGCCTGGAGTTCCGGGGAAACTAGGCCCCAGCATTTT
CDR3aa: CAWSSGETRPQHF

d_gene: TRBD2
v_gene: TRBV2
abundance: -
j_gene: TRBJ2-1
CDR3nt: TGTGCCAGCAGCTCGGATAGCGGGAGCCGATACAATGAGCAGTTCTTC
CDR3aa: CASSSDSGSRYNEQFF

d_gene: -
v_gene: TRBV27
abundance: -
j_gene: TRBJ2-3
CDR3nt: TGTGCCAGCTCCCCGGGGGATACGCAGTATTTT
CDR3aa: CASSPGDTQYF

d_gene: -
v_gene: TRBV30
abundance: -
j_gene: TRBJ1-3
CDR3nt: TGTGCCTGGGGTTGGGTAGGGACTAAGGGTCTGGGGAACTCTGGAAACACCATATATTTT
CDR3aa: CAWGWVGTKGLGNSGNTIYF

d_gene: TRBD1
v_gene: TRBV7-6
abundance: -
j_gene: TRBJ2-3
CDR3nt: TGTGCCAGCAGCTTACGGGACAGGGGTCATACGCAGTATTTT
CDR3aa: CASSLRDRGHTQYF

d_gene: TRBD2
v_gene: TRBV5-1
abundance: once
j_gene: TRBJ2-7
CDR3nt: TGCGCCAGCAGCTTGGAAGGACTAGCAACCCTCTCCGAGCAGTACTTC
CDR3aa: CASSLEGLATLSEQYF

d_gene: -
v_gene: TRBV28
abundance: -
j_gene: TRBJ1-1
CDR3nt: TGTGCCAGCAGCCCAAGGGGGGGACAGAACACTGAAGCTTTCTTT
CDR3aa: CASSPRGGQNTEAFF

d_gene: TRBD1
v_gene: TRBV3-1/TRBV3-2
abundance: -
j_gene: TRBJ1-6
CDR3nt: TGTGCCAGCAGCCCACAGGGGGGAAATTCACCCCTCCACTTT
CDR3aa: CASSPQGGNSPLHF

d_gene: -
v_gene: TRBV7-8
abundance: -
j_gene: TRBJ1-5
CDR3nt: TGTGCCAGCAGCCACGGGGGGGTGCGCAATCAGCCCCAGCATTTT
CDR3aa: CASSHGGVRNQPQHF

d_gene: TRBD2
v_gene: TRBV11-3
abundance: -
j_gene: TRBJ2-1
CDR3nt: TGTGCCAGCAGCCCACGGGGACTAGCGGGTTTGAATGAGCAGTTCTTC
CDR3aa: CASSPRGLAGLNEQFF

d_gene: -
v_gene: TRBV19
abundance: -
j_gene: TRBJ2-1
CDR3nt: TGTGCCAGTAGTATAGCGGGGTACTACAATGAGCAGTTCTTC
CDR3aa: CASSIAGYYNEQFF

d_gene: -
v_gene: TRBV6-6
abundance: -
j_gene: TRBJ1-6
CDR3nt: TGTGCCAGTCGACAGACCGCGGATTCACCCCTCCACTTT
CDR3aa: CASRQTADSPLHF

d_gene: -
v_gene: TRBV10-1
abundance: -
j_gene: TRBJ2-2
CDR3nt: TGCGCCAGCAGTCGGACAGAGGCCGGGGAGCTGTTTTTT
CDR3aa: CASSRTEAGELFF

d_gene: -
v_gene: TRBV3-1/TRBV3-2
abundance: -
j_gene: TRBJ1-6
CDR3nt: TGTGCCAGCAGTTTAGGGGGAGATTCACCCCTCCACTTT
CDR3aa: CASSLGGDSPLHF

d_gene: TRBD2
v_gene: TRBV28
abundance: -
j_gene: TRBJ2-1
CDR3nt: TGTGCCAGCAAACGGAGCGGGGGTGAGCAGTTCTTC
CDR3aa: CASKRSGGEQFF

d_gene: TRBD2
v_gene: TRBV19
abundance: -
j_gene: TRBJ2-1
CDR3nt: TGTGCCAGTAGTATTCGACTAGCGGGAGGAGTAAATGAGCAGTTCTTC
CDR3aa: CASSIRLAGGVNEQFF

d_gene: -
v_gene: TRBV4-3
abundance: -
j_gene: TRBJ1-5
CDR3nt: TGCGCCAGCAGCCAAGACCCCAGGGGATATCAGCCCCAGCATTTT
CDR3aa: CASSQDPRGYQPQHF

d_gene: -
v_gene: TRBV28
abundance: -
j_gene: TRBJ1-4
CDR3nt: TGTGCCAGCAGGGGGGGATCGGGGAAACTGTTTTTT
CDR3aa: CASRGGSGKLFF

d_gene: TRBD1
v_gene: TRBV18
abundance: -
j_gene: TRBJ2-5
CDR3nt: TGTGCCAGCTCACCGCGCCTGACAGGGTTGTCAGGAGAGACCCAGTACTTC
CDR3aa: CASSPRLTGLSGETQYF

d_gene: -
v_gene: TRBV3-1/TRBV3-2
abundance: -
j_gene: TRBJ1-2
CDR3nt: TGTGCCAGCAGCCAAGAGGGGGCCTATGGCTACACCTTC
CDR3aa: CASSQEGAYGYTF

d_gene: -
v_gene: TRBV18
abundance: -
j_gene: TRBJ2-1
CDR3nt: TGTGCCAGCTCACCACCGAGTCCCGAGGGCAATGAGCAGTTCTTC
CDR3aa: CASSPPSPEGNEQFF

d_gene: -
v_gene: TRBV7-9
abundance: -
j_gene: TRBJ2-2
CDR3nt: TGTGCCAGCAGCTTATCCGTCTCCAGCGGGTCGAACACCGGGGAGCTGTTTTTT
CDR3aa: CASSLSVSSGSNTGELFF

d_gene: TRBD1
v_gene: TRBV19
abundance: -
j_gene: TRBJ1-2
CDR3nt: TGTGCCAGCAAGGGACAGGCCGTAAACTATGGCTACACCTTC
CDR3aa: CASKGQAVNYGYTF

d_gene: TRBD1
v_gene: TRBV19
abundance: -
j_gene: TRBJ1-3
CDR3nt: TGTGCCAGTAGCACGACAGGGGCGCGCGGAAACACCATATATTTT
CDR3aa: CASSTTGARGNTIYF

d_gene: -
v_gene: TRBV18
abundance: -
j_gene: TRBJ2-5
CDR3nt: TGTGCCAGCTCACCTCGGGCGGGATCCTTGCAAGAGACCCAGTACTTC
CDR3aa: CASSPRAGSLQETQYF

d_gene: TRBD1
v_gene: TRBV7-9
abundance: -
j_gene: TRBJ2-7
CDR3nt: TGTGCCAGCAAAAAGGGGGCAGGAGCCTACGAGCAGTACTTC
CDR3aa: CASKKGAGAYEQYF

d_gene: -
v_gene: TRBV18
abundance: -
j_gene: TRBJ1-1
CDR3nt: TGTGCCAGCTCACCGGGCAGGGTTCACGTGAACACTGAAGCTTTCTTT
CDR3aa: CASSPGRVHVNTEAFF

d_gene: -
v_gene: TRBV19
abundance: once
j_gene: TRBJ2-2
CDR3nt: TGTGCCAGTAGTTGGACACCGAACACCGGGGAGCTGTTTTTT
CDR3aa: CASSWTPNTGELFF

d_gene: TRBD2
v_gene: TRBV28
abundance: -
j_gene: TRBJ2-4
CDR3nt: TGTGCCAGCAGTTTTTGGCGGGAGGGCCGAGGCTTAGCCAAAAACATTCAGTACTTC
CDR3aa: CASSFWREGRGLAKNIQYF

d_gene: -
v_gene: TRBV5-1
abundance: -
j_gene: TRBJ1-1
CDR3nt: TGCGCCAGCAGCTCGCCATCAGGGGCCGACACTGAAGCTTTCTTT
CDR3aa: CASSSPSGADTEAFF

d_gene: -
v_gene: TRBV25-1
abundance: -
j_gene: TRBJ2-3
CDR3nt: TGTGCCAGCAGTGCGGCAGGGGCAGATACGCAGTATTTT
CDR3aa: CASSAAGADTQYF

d_gene: TRBD1
v_gene: TRBV19
abundance: once
j_gene: TRBJ1-1
CDR3nt: TGTGCCAGTCGCCCCCCAGGGGGGAACACTGAAGCTTTCTTT
CDR3aa: CASRPPGGNTEAFF

d_gene: -
v_gene: TRBV29-1
abundance: -
j_gene: TRBJ2-1
CDR3nt: TGCAGCACGGGACACCCGAACAATGAGCAGTTCTTC
CDR3aa: CSTGHPNNEQFF

d_gene: TRBD1
v_gene: TRBV7-2
abundance: -
j_gene: TRBJ2-2
CDR3nt: TGTGCCAGCAGCTTGATGACAGGGGGGCACACCGGGGAGCTGTTTTTT
CDR3aa: CASSLMTGGHTGELFF

d_gene: -
v_gene: TRBV10-3
abundance: -
j_gene: TRBJ2-7
CDR3nt: TGTGCCATCAGTGAGAATGCGGACGAGCAGTACTTC
CDR3aa: CAISENADEQYF

d_gene: TRBD1
v_gene: TRBV15
abundance: -
j_gene: TRBJ2-3
CDR3nt: TGTGCCACCAGCTCCAGGGGGTCAGATACGCAGTATTTT
CDR3aa: CATSSRGSDTQYF

d_gene: -
v_gene: TRBV2
abundance: -
j_gene: TRBJ2-3
CDR3nt: TGTGCCAACTCCAGGGCGTGGGATACGCAGTATTTT
CDR3aa: CANSRAWDTQYF

d_gene: TRBD2
v_gene: TRBV18
abundance: -
j_gene: TRBJ2-1
CDR3nt: TGTGCCAGCTCACCAAAGTCGGGGACTAGCGGTAACAATGAGCAGTTCTTC
CDR3aa: CASSPKSGTSGNNEQFF

d_gene: -
v_gene: TRBV7-7
abundance: -
j_gene: TRBJ2-5
CDR3nt: TGTGCTAGCAGCAACAACCGGGGGTTCCAAGAGACCCAGTACTTC
CDR3aa: CASSNNRGFQETQYF